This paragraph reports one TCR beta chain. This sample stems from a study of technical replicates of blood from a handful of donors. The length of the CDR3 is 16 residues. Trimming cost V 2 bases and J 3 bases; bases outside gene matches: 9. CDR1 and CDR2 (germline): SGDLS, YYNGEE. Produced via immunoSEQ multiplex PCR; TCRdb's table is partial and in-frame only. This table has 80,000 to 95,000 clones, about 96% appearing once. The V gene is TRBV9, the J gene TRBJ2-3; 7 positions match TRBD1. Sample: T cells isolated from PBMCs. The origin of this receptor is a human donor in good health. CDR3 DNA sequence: TGTGCCAGCAGCGTCGAAGGGGGCCCCGTAACAGATACGCAGTATTTT. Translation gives CASSVEGGPVTDTQYF.